This TCR beta chain appears in the sequencing data of a study of blood T cells in healthy people across ages. This clonotype was seen only a few times. A second PCR, run for roughly 7 to 11 cycles, used a sample-barcoded 5' primer plus a J-beta primer mix. One entry per CDR3 protein results from TCRdb running MiXCR on the 5' RACE reads. Among roughly 1.9 million distinct CDR3 sequences listed, 35% to 50% were seen once. This TCR was sampled from a human donor in good health. The sequenced sample consisted of blood.

CDR3 protein: CASSPAGGLEAFF. CDR3 nucleotide sequence: TGTGCCAGCAGCCCCGCAGGGGGTTTGGAGGCTTTCTTT. The rearrangement joins TRBV7-3 to TRBJ1-1, with 7 bases fitting TRBD1. Trimming at V came to 5 bases and at J to 11 bases, leaving 11 bases not matched to a gene. CDR3 size: 13 residues. CDR1 and CDR2 from the germline V gene are SGHTA and FQGTGA. The whole variable domain, filled in from reference TRBV7-3 and TRBJ1-1, reads GAGVSQTPSNKVTEKGKYVELRCDPISGHTALYWYRQSLGQGPEFLIYFQGTGAADDSGLPNDRFFAVRPEGSVSTLKIQRTERGDSAVYLCASSPAGGLEAFFGQGTRLTVV.